This TCR beta chain emerged from a study of memory CD4+ T cells and cytomegalovirus serostatus. At the level of the study: This sample comes from healthy Belgian adults, about nine CMV seropositive, 20 to 25 seronegative. Overall study findings and caveats: Suggested: most of the CMV-linked TCR signature lies in CD4+ memory cells. About 40% of the roughly 150 known CMV-associated TCRbeta sequences appeared in CD4+ memory.

Single viable CD3+CD4+CD8-CD45RO+ cells were sorted as the memory CD4+ T cells. CMV serostatus came from serum IgG against pp150, pp28, p38, p52. Per germline, CDR1 SGHNT and CDR2 YENEEA. The CDR3 loop spans 14 amino acids. V was cut by 0 bases and J by 1 base, with 6 bases left in between. Data came from immunoSEQ multiplex PCR; TCRdb stores just in-frame clones and leaves some out. There are about 75,000 clones in the sample; 78% occur only once, and 2% to 3% lies in the top ten. This clone is a singleton in its sample. Its antigen is undetermined. The clonotype comes from an adult in good health and CMV-seropositive. The V gene is TRBV11-3, the J gene TRBJ1-1; no firm D call. Sequenced input: memory CD4+ T cells from blood. The CDR3 loop is CASSLEAGNTEAFF. DNA of the CDR3: TGTGCCAGCAGCTTAGAAGCTGGGAACACTGAAGCTTTCTTT.